These 3 T cell receptor beta chains were sequenced from one sample in a study of cytomegalovirus exposure and HLA in healthy donors. Both 60 Vbeta primers and 13 Jbeta primers went into the PCR. Sequenced by immunoSEQ multiplex PCR; TCRdb stores in-frame clones only, minus some. The sample lists roughly 180,000 clones; over 70% were seen once. The sequenced sample consisted of PBMCs. The receptors originated from a male donor in good health and CMV-seronegative.

This rearrangement joins TRBV11-3 to TRBJ1-1; TRBD1 is a possible D gene (6 bases). The CDR3 totals 13 residues. Germline V CDR1 and CDR2: SGHNT, YENEEA. V was cut by 3 bases and J by 6 bases, with 11 bases left in between. CDR3 sequence (DNA): TGTGCCAGCAGCTTGTACAGGGCGTCTGAAGCTTTCTTT. Amino acid sequence: CASSLYRASEAFF.

The V and J genes are TRBV29-1 and TRBJ2-1, with D uncertain. This CDR3 is built from 11 residues. V was pared by 5 bases and J by 9 bases, with 11 bases between. Germline loops: CDR1 SQVTM, CDR2 ANQGSEA. This CDR3 is CSVLLGGEQFF. The CDR3 DNA reads TGCAGCGTTCTACTCGGCGGTGAGCAGTTCTTC.

The chain is built from TRBV29-1 and TRBJ2-1; 8 bases match TRBD2. V lost 3 bases and J lost 3; bases outside the gene matches: 7. This CDR3 comprises 15 residues. In germline, CDR1 is SQVTM, CDR2 ANQGSEA. In DNA, the CDR3 is TGCAGCGTTGACACTAGCGGAGCCGTCTACAATGAGCAGTTCTTC. This sequence encodes CSVDTSGAVYNEQFF.